The T cell receptor beta chain under discussion was sequenced for a study of CD8 T cells in ankylosing spondylitis. Study results and caveats: Among TCR beta sequences, a motif of roughly 8 highly homologous variants appeared characteristic of ankylosing spondylitis blood.

Each CDR3 protein is one row after TCRdb ran MiXCR on the 5' RACE reads. This table has roughly 220,000 distinct CDR3 sequences, roughly 18% appearing once. J was trimmed by 3 bases and V by 6 bases; bases with no gene match: 5. Germline assignment: CDR1 MNHNS and CDR2 SASEGT. This CDR3 contains 14 residues. Regarding this clonotype: The antigen is undetermined.

Sequencing input: blood, either unsorted or a sorted T cell fraction (not recorded which). The chain couples TRBV6-1 to TRBJ1-5, with 7 bases matching TRBD1. This receptor was obtained from a male donor with ankylosing spondylitis. Here the CDR3 DNA reads TGTGCCAGCAGGGACAGGTCGGCCAATCAGCCCCAGCATTTT. Translating it yields CASRDRSANQPQHF.